This is a list of T cell receptor beta chains from one sample in a study of T cell responses to AZD1222 COVID-19 vaccine. The assay was immunoSEQ multiplex PCR, and TCRdb's table has in-frame clones only and misses some. The repertoire holds 150,000 to 170,000 clones, with 88% as singletons. Sequenced material: peripheral blood, taken on day 0 of AZD1222 vaccination. The receptors derive from an adult in good health. CDR3s include the opening cysteine and the closing phenylalanine or tryptophan. Fields, in order: V gene, CDR3 protein.

v_call: TRBV5-6; cdr3_aa: CASSSVTGSTEAFF
v_call: TRBV29-1; cdr3_aa: CSVASGTGWTEAFF
v_call: TRBV27; cdr3_aa: CASSLSRQAYGYTF
v_call: TRBV28; cdr3_aa: CASSSQGGGQPQHF
v_call: TRBV7-8; cdr3_aa: CASTPGGTYSNQPQHF
v_call: TRBV13; cdr3_aa: CASSFSSGGNQETQYF
v_call: TRBV6-5; cdr3_aa: CASSYSGQGTGELFF
v_call: TRBV5-3; cdr3_aa: CARSLAGSEPQHF
v_call: TRBV4-3; cdr3_aa: CASSQVRTTNEKLFF
v_call: TRBV2; cdr3_aa: CASSTGQVETQYF
v_call: TRBV19; cdr3_aa: CASSIGTGGPLHF
v_call: TRBV6-5; cdr3_aa: CASRWDGQGKYEQYF
v_call: TRBV7-9; cdr3_aa: CASRSDLPGGYTF
v_call: TRBV6-4; cdr3_aa: CASSITGTGGYGYTF
v_call: TRBV3-1/TRBV3-2; cdr3_aa: CASSPSGQGTYEQYF
v_call: TRBV19; cdr3_aa: CASRGQGSGTEAFF
v_call: TRBV5-8; cdr3_aa: CASSSSGGWTDTQYF
v_call: TRBV28; cdr3_aa: CASSTPRVWTGELFF
v_call: TRBV6-6; cdr3_aa: CASSYSRDGDYGYTF
v_call: TRBV15; cdr3_aa: CATSRVNRGLSEQYF
v_call: TRBV9; cdr3_aa: CASSPGPNNQPQHF
v_call: TRBV5-1; cdr3_aa: CASSPGLQNSPLHF
v_call: TRBV5-1; cdr3_aa: CASRGTENTGELFF
v_call: TRBV5-1; cdr3_aa: CASSMSGTNTEAFF
v_call: TRBV3-1/TRBV3-2; cdr3_aa: CASSQGTGSAFF
v_call: TRBV6-2/TRBV6-3; cdr3_aa: CASSSTGPNSPLHF
v_call: TRBV28; cdr3_aa: CASSLPGAGYGYTF
v_call: TRBV29-1; cdr3_aa: CSVLEGYTF
v_call: TRBV7-8; cdr3_aa: CASSLSANPAYSNQPQHF
v_call: TRBV2; cdr3_aa: CASSENGQARETQYF
v_call: TRBV12-3/TRBV12-4; cdr3_aa: CASSVTGFAEAFF
v_call: TRBV14; cdr3_aa: CARGRGSSYGQYF
v_call: TRBV7-9; cdr3_aa: CASSSSSGTGRSPLHF
v_call: TRBV5-1; cdr3_aa: CASSSSGGGAYNEQFF
v_call: TRBV6-1; cdr3_aa: CASSEGWRDTGELFF
v_call: TRBV5-8; cdr3_aa: CASILGGFDGYTF
v_call: TRBV27; cdr3_aa: CASSPRVGSYEQYF
v_call: TRBV19; cdr3_aa: CASSIRQGPSSNQPQHF
v_call: TRBV6-6; cdr3_aa: CASRYSNQPQHF
v_call: TRBV15; cdr3_aa: CATSRYSFQGTSGANVLTF
v_call: TRBV3-1/TRBV3-2; cdr3_aa: CASSHYSTGVGYTF
v_call: TRBV14; cdr3_aa: CASRLTGILETQYF
v_call: TRBV7-3; cdr3_aa: CASSFQTDTQYF
v_call: TRBV10-2; cdr3_aa: CASLGLAGAGWETQYF
v_call: TRBV15; cdr3_aa: CATSNYREAFF
v_call: TRBV7-9; cdr3_aa: CASSLSGEETQYF